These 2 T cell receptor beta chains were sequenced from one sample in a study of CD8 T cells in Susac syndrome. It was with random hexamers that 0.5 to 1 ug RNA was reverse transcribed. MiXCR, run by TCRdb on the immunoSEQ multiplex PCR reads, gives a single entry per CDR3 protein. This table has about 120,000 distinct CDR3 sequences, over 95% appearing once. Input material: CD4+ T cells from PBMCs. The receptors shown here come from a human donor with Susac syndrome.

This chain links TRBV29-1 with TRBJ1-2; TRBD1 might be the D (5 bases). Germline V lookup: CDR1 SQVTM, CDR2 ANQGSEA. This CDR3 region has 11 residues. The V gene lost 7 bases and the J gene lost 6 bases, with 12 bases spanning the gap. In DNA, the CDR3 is TGCAGCGGGGGCCCAAGGGATGGCTACACCTTC. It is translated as CSGGPRDGYTF.

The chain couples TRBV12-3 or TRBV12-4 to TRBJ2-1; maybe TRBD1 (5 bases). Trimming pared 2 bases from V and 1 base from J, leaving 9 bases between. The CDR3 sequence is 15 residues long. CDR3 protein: CASSLWGVSYNEQFF. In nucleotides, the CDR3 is TGTGCCAGCAGTTTATGGGGCGTATCCTACAATGAGCAGTTCTTC.